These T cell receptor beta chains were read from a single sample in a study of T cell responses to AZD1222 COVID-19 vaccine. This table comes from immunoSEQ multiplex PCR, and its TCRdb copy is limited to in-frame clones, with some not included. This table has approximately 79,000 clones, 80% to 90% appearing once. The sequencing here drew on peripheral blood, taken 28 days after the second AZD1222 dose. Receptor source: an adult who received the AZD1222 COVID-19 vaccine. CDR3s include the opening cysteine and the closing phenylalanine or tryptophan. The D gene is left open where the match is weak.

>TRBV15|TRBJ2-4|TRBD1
CATTPRDREAKNIQYF
TGTGCCACCACCCCCCGGGACAGGGAAGCCAAAAACATTCAGTACTTC
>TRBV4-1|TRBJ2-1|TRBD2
CASRTSGNEQFF
TGCGCCAGTAGGACTAGCGGAAATGAGCAGTTCTTC
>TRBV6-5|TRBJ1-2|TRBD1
CASRDSGNGYTF
TGTGCCAGCCGGGACAGCGGGAATGGCTACACCTTC
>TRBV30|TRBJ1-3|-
CAWSAGLSGNTIYF
TGTGCCTGGAGTGCAGGGCTCTCTGGAAACACCATATATTTT
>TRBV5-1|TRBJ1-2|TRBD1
CASSFRLRDRGRDGYTF
TGCGCCAGCAGCTTCAGATTACGGGACAGGGGGCGGGATGGCTACACCTTC
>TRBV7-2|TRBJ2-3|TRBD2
CASSSLAGRTDTQYF
TGTGCCAGCAGCTCGTTAGCGGGGCGCACAGATACGCAGTATTTT
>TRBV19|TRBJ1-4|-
CASSIVSSEKLFF
TGTGCCAGTAGTATTGTGTCGAGTGAAAAACTGTTTTTT
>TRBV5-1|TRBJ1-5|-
CASSLGNTNQPQHF
TGCGCCAGCAGCTTGGGTAACACTAATCAACCCCAGCATTTT
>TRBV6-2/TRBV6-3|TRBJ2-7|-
CASSSTGTYEQYF
TGTGCCAGCAGTTCTACAGGGACCTACGAGCAGTACTTC
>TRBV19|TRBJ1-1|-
CASSPISDTEAFF
TGTGCCAGTAGTCCTATTTCAGACACTGAAGCTTTCTTT
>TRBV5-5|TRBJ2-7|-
CASSSGVYEQYF
TGTGCCAGCAGCTCTGGGGTCTACGAGCAGTACTTC
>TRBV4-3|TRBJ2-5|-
CASSPVLGLGETQYF
TGCGCCAGCAGCCCCGTATTAGGATTAGGAGAGACCCAGTACTTC
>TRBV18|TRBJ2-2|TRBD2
CASSPLLASDTGELFF
TGTGCCAGCTCACCACTACTAGCGAGCGACACCGGGGAGCTGTTTTTT